This T cell receptor beta chain was recovered during a study of T cells after yellow fever vaccination. Looking at the study overall: Sorting on CD3, CD45RA, CCR7 and CD95 yielded EM, EMRA, CM and Tscm memory subsets. Study-wide results and limits: Almost all vaccine-responding clonotypes went undetected in sorted memory subsets on day 0.

As TCR cDNA was made by 5'RACE template switching, a universal primer site and UMIs were added. MiXCR, run by TCRdb on the 5' RACE reads, gives a single entry per CDR3 protein. The sample contains roughly 30,000 distinct CDR3 sequences, 10% of which appear only once. This CDR3 has 15 amino acids. Trimming removed 2 bases from V and 9 bases from J, with 17 bases in between. Germline V gene sequence: CDR1 SEHNR, CDR2 FQNEAQ (reference sequence). This clonotype has more than one count but fewer than ten. The sequencing here drew on PBMCs, either bulk or a sorted T-cell subset (CD4+, CD8+, memory, or dextramer-sorted; not recorded which), taken roughly 15 days after the first yellow fever vaccination. This receptor was obtained from a man younger than 35 who received the YFV17D yellow fever vaccine. The chain uses TRBV7-9 and TRBJ1-5; weak D call: TRBD1 (5 bases). In DNA form, the CDR3 reads TGTGCCAGCAGCTTATCGGGGACCCGGGGCGGGCCCCAGCATTTT. The encoded protein is CASSLSGTRGGPQHF.